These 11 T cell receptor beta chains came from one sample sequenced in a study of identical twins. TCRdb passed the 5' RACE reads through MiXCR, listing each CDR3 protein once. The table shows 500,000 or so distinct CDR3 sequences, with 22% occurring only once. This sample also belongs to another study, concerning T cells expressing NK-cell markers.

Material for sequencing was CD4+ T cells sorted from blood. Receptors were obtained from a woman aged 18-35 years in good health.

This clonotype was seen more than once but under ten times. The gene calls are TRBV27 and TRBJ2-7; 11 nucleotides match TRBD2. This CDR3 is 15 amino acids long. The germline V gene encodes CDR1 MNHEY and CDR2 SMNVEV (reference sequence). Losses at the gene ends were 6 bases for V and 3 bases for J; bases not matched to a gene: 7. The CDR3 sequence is CASSLLAGGYYEQYF. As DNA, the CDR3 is TGTGCCAGCAGCCTGCTAGCGGGAGGTTACTACGAGCAGTACTTC.

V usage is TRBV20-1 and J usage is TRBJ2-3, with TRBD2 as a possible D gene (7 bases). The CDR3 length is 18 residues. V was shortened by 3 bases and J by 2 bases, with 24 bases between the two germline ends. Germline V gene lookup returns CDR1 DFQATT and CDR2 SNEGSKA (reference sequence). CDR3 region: CSASPLGGAGATTDTQYF. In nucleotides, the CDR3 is TGCAGTGCTAGTCCCCTTGGGGGGGCGGGAGCTACCACAGATACGCAGTATTTT.

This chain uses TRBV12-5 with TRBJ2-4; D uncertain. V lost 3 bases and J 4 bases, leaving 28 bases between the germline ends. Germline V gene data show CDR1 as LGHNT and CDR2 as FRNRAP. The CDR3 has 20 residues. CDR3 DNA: TGTGCTAGTGGTTTCTTATCCGAATCTTGGACCGGCAGGCCTAAAAACATTCAGTACTTC. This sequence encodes CASGFLSESWTGRPKNIQYF.

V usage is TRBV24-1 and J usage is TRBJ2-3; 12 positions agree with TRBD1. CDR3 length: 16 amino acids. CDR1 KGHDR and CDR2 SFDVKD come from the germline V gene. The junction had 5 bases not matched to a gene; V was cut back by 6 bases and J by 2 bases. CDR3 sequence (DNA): TGTGCCACCAGTAAAGGGACAGGGGGCATCACAGATACGCAGTATTTT. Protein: CATSKGTGGITDTQYF.

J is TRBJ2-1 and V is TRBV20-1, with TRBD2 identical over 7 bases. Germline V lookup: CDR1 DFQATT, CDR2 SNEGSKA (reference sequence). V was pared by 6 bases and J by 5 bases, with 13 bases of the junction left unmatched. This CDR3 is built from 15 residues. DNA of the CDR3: TGCAGTGCGCTGACTAGCAAGGAAGCCCACAATGAGCAGTTCTTC. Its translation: CSALTSKEAHNEQFF.

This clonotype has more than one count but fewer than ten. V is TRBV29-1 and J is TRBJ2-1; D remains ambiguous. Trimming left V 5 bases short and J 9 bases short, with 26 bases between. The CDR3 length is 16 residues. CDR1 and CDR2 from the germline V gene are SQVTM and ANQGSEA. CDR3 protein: CSVRTVSPVRSGEQFF. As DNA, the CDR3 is TGCAGCGTTCGGACCGTTTCCCCGGTTAGGTCTGGTGAGCAGTTCTTC.

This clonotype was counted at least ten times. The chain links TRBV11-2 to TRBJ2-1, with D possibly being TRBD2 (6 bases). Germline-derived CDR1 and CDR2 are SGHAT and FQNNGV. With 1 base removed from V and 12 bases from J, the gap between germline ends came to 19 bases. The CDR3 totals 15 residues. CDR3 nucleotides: TGTGCCAGCAGCTTAGGAACAATCACCGGGACTCTGCAGTTCTTC. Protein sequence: CASSLGTITGTLQFF.

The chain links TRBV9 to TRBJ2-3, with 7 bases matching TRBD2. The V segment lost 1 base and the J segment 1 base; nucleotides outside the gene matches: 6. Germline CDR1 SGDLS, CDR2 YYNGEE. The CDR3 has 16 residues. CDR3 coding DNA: TGTGCCAGCAGCGTACGGGGGGAGGCCGGCACAGATACGCAGTATTTT. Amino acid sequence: CASSVRGEAGTDTQYF. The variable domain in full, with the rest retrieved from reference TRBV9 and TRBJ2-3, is DSGVTQTPKHLITATGQRVTLRCSPRSGDLSVYWYQQSLDQGLQFLIQYYNGEERAKGNILERFSAQQFPDLHSELNLSSLELGDSALYFCASSVRGEAGTDTQYFGPGTRLTVL.

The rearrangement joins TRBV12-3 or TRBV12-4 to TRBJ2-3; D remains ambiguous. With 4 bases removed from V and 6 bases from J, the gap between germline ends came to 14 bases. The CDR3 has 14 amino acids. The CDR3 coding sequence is TGTGCCAGCAGTTCCCACCCTAGAGCGGATACGCAGTATTTT. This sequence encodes CASSSHPRADTQYF.

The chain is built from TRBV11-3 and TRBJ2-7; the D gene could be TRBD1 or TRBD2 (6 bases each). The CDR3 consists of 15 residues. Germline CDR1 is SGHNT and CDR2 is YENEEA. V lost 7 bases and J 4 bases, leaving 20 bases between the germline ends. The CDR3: CASTPLDGGPYEQYF. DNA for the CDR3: TGTGCCAGCACCCCCCTGGATGGGGGGCCGTACGAGCAGTACTTC.

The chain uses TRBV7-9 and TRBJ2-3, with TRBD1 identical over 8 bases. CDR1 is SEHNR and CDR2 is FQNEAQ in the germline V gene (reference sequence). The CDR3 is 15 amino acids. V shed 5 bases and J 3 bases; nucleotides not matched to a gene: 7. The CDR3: CASSPIGDRTDTQYF. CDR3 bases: TGTGCCAGCAGCCCTATCGGGGACAGGACAGATACGCAGTATTTT.